This T cell receptor (beta chain) was documented in a study of cytomegalovirus exposure and HLA in healthy donors. Both 60 Vbeta primers and 13 Jbeta primers went into the PCR. TCRdb keeps only in-frame clones here, not all; method: immunoSEQ multiplex PCR. This table has some 77,000 clones, under 85% appearing once. This clone was found a few times. Germline V gives CDR1 SNHLY, CDR2 FYNNEI. Unmatched junction bases numbered 6, after V lost 6 bases and J lost 6 bases. The CDR3 runs 13 residues. The TCR originated in a woman between 40 and 50 years old in good health and CMV-seropositive. Sample: PBMCs. This rearrangement joins TRBV2 to TRBJ1-1; 8 nucleotides align to TRBD1. The CDR3 bases are TGTGCCAGCAGGGACAGGGTGCGTGCTGAAGCTTTCTTT. This encodes CASRDRVRAEAFF.